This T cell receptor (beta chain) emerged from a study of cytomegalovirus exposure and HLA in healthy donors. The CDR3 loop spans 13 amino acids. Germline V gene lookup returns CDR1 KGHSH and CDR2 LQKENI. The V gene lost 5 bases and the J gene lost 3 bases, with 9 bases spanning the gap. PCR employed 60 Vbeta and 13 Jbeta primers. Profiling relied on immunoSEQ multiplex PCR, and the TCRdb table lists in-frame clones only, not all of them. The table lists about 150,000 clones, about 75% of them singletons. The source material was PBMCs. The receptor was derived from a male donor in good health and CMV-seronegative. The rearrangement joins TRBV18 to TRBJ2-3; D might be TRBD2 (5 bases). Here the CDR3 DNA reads TGTGCCAGCTCAAAGGGAGTGACAGATACGCAGTATTTT. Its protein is CASSKGVTDTQYF.